The 21 T cell receptor beta chains reported below all come from one sample, sequenced in a study of spatial heterogeneity in lung cancer. Sample time point: blood at routine non-recurrence follow-up after resection. TCRdb passed the 5' RACE reads through MiXCR, listing each CDR3 protein once. The repertoire holds 50,000 or so distinct CDR3 sequences, with around 11% as singletons. Sequencing used PBMCs, obtained at follow-up. Receptor source: a male donor with early-stage non-small cell lung cancer.

By share of the sample, this clonotype is medium-sized (0.01 to 0.1%). This chain links TRBV28 with TRBJ1-1; unclear D gene. Germline-derived CDR1 and CDR2 are MDHEN and SYDVKM. The CDR3 is 14 residues long. Deletions cut 2 bases from V and 5 bases from J, with 12 bases between. The CDR3 bases are TGTGCCAGCAGTTTACAAAGGGTTGGGACTGAAGCTTTCTTT. The encoded protein is CASSLQRVGTEAFF.

This clonotype occurred a few times. J is TRBJ2-3 and V is TRBV7-2, with D perhaps TRBD1 (6 bases). Deletions cut 9 bases from V and 0 bases from J, with 22 bases between. Germline V gene lookup returns CDR1 SGHTA and CDR2 FQGNSA. This CDR3 contains 17 residues. DNA of the CDR3: TGTGCCAGGCCCCCCCCCAGGGGAAAAACTAGCACAGATACGCAGTATTTT. Protein product: CARPPPRGKTSTDTQYF.

In this sample, this clonotype turned up many times. V gene TRBV6-1 combines with J gene TRBJ1-5; 8 bases match TRBD1. The germline gives CDR1 MNHNS, CDR2 SASEGT. J lost 7 bases, V lost 0 bases, and 8 bases had no gene match. The CDR3 contains 16 residues. The CDR3 sequence is CASSEASGQGRQPQHF. The CDR3 DNA reads TGTGCCAGCAGTGAAGCGTCAGGACAGGGCCGGCAGCCCCAGCATTTT.

This clonotype occurred many times. J is TRBJ1-2 and V is TRBV12-3 or TRBV12-4, with D possibly TRBD1 on 5 matching bases. The V end was cut by 6 bases, the J end by 4 bases, with 18 bases between. The CDR3 consists of 15 residues. CDR3 in amino acids: CASSFGTAALYGYTF. In DNA form, the CDR3 reads TGTGCCAGCAGCTTCGGGACTGCGGCCCTCTATGGCTACACCTTC.

The chain carries TRBV7-6 and TRBJ2-2; D possibly corresponds to TRBD2 (5 bases). Germline V CDR1 and CDR2: SGHVS, FNYEAQ. Between the trimmed V and J ends, which lost 7 bases and 1 base, there was a span of 16 bases. The CDR3 has 16 amino acids. DNA of the CDR3: TGTGCCAGCACCTCCTTGGCACGGGGGAACACCGGGGAGCTGTTTTTT. This translates into CASTSLARGNTGELFF.

CDR3 region: CASSYYYREVGTEAFF. In DNA, the CDR3 is TGTGCCAGCAGTTACTACTACAGGGAGGTCGGCACTGAAGCTTTCTTT. This chain links TRBV6-5 with TRBJ1-1; D is perhaps TRBD1 (6 bases). This CDR3 has 16 amino acids. The germline V and J ends were trimmed by 1 base and 4 bases, with 16 bases remaining between them. Germline V gives CDR1 MNHEY, CDR2 SVGAGI.

This clonotype was recorded at least ten times. The J gene is TRBJ2-1, the V gene TRBV4-3; TRBD2 aligns across 8 bases. The germline CDR1 and CDR2 sequences are LGHNA and YSLEER. Trimming at V came to 4 bases and at J to 7 bases, leaving 15 bases not matched to a gene. The CDR3 contains 17 residues. CDR3 residues: CASSPEVASGFRNEQFF. CDR3 DNA: TGCGCCAGCAGCCCCGAAGTAGCTAGCGGGTTCAGGAATGAGCAGTTCTTC.

This clonotype was recorded at least ten times. The chain combines TRBV20-1 with TRBJ1-1; TRBD1 is a possible D gene (6 bases). This CDR3 is 17 amino acids long. V lost 2 bases, J lost 3 bases, and 22 bases lay in between. Germline CDR1 reads DFQATT; CDR2 reads SNEGSKA (reference sequence). CDR3 nucleotide sequence: TGCAGTGCTAGACCGGTTTACCGGCCAGGGGACGACACTGAAGCTTTCTTT. Amino acids: CSARPVYRPGDDTEAFF.

This clonotype was seen at least ten times. This chain joins TRBV9 and TRBJ2-1; TRBD2 is a possible D gene (5 bases). Germline V gene lookup returns CDR1 SGDLS and CDR2 YYNGEE. The CDR3 is made up of 16 amino acids. V gave up 0 bases and J gave up 0 bases, with 10 bases separating them. The CDR3 nucleotides are TGTGCCAGCAGCGTAGTTGCTAGCCGCTCCTACAATGAGCAGTTCTTC. It yields the protein CASSVVASRSYNEQFF.

This clonotype was observed many times. This sequence joins TRBV5-1 and TRBJ1-2; maybe TRBD1 (5 bases). The CDR3 loop spans 15 amino acids. Germline values: CDR1 SGHRS, CDR2 YFSETQ. Trimming shortened V by 0 bases and J by 5 bases, and 14 bases separated the two germline ends. The CDR3 loop reads CASSLANRGGYGYTF. CDR3 nucleotides: TGCGCCAGCAGCTTGGCCAACCGGGGCGGTTATGGCTACACCTTC. The full variable domain, its missing parts supplied by reference TRBV5-1 and TRBJ1-2, is KAGVTQTPRYLIKTRGQQVTLSCSPISGHRSVSWYQQTPGQGLQFLFEYFSETQRNKGNFPGRFSGRQFSNSRSEMNVSTLELGDSALYLCASSLANRGGYGYTFGSGTRLTVV.

The J gene is TRBJ2-3, the V gene TRBV20-1; D uncertain. The CDR3 extends over 16 amino acids. With 1 base removed from V and 1 base from J, the gap between germline ends came to 15 bases. Germline V gene sequence: CDR1 DFQATT, CDR2 SNEGSKA (reference sequence). The CDR3 loop is CSARAGPSSGTDTQYF. The CDR3 region has the DNA TGCAGTGCTAGAGCTGGACCCTCAAGCGGCACAGATACGCAGTATTTT.

This clonotype was recorded many times. The chain joins TRBV10-2 to TRBJ2-1; 8 bases match TRBD2. This CDR3 comprises 15 residues. Per the germline V gene, CDR1 is WSHSY and CDR2 is SAAADI. After removal of 10 bases from V and 2 bases from J, the junction contained 10 bases not matched to a gene. As DNA, the CDR3 is TGCGCCACCAAGGCGGGGGGACTAGCCTACAATGAGCAGTTCTTC. Residues: CATKAGGLAYNEQFF.

This clonotype was recorded at least ten times. The chain employs TRBV3-2 and TRBJ1-5. TRBV3-2 is described as a pseudogene. The CDR3 length is 16 residues. CDR3 sequence: CASSHVGREGNQPQHF. CDR3 DNA sequence: TGTGCCAGCAGCCATGTAGGTAGGGAGGGGAATCAGCCCCAGCATTTT.

This clonotype has ten or more counts. The rearrangement joins TRBV20-1 to TRBJ1-1; no firm D call. From germline, CDR1 is DFQATT and CDR2 SNEGSKA (reference sequence). Trimming took off 2 bases at V and 1 base at J, with 11 bases between the two ends. The CDR3 totals 14 residues. CDR3 sequence: CSARIPPGNTEAFF. The CDR3 DNA follows: TGCAGTGCTAGAATTCCCCCAGGGAACACTGAAGCTTTCTTT.

This clonotype was observed at least ten times. The J gene is TRBJ1-2, the V gene TRBV12-3 or TRBV12-4, with D possibly matching TRBD1 (6 bases). V was cut by 8 bases and J by 0 bases, with 19 bases left in between. The CDR3 sequence is 16 residues long. In nucleotides, the CDR3 is TGTGCCAGCGGCCCCCTTAAACAGGGTACTAACTATGGCTACACCTTC. Protein sequence: CASGPLKQGTNYGYTF.

The table lists this clonotype with many counts. The CDR3 region is CASSFKSGVDNEQFF. Here the CDR3 DNA reads TGTGCCAGCAGTTTTAAAAGTGGTGTCGACAATGAGCAGTTCTTC. This chain uses TRBV12-3 or TRBV12-4 with TRBJ2-1, with unresolved D. CDR3 size: 15 residues. Trimming pared 3 bases from V and 5 bases from J, leaving 14 bases between.

The CDR3 reads CSAPKGTSTEAFF. CDR3 in DNA: TGCAGTGCCCCCAAGGGCACTTCCACTGAAGCTTTCTTT. The chain employs TRBV20-1 and TRBJ1-1; D is undetermined. This CDR3 contains 13 residues. V was trimmed by 6 bases and J by 4 bases, leaving 15 bases between them. Germline CDR1 is DFQATT and CDR2 is SNEGSKA (reference sequence).

CDR3 residues: CSVLTGGYQETQYF. As DNA, the CDR3 is TGCAGCGTCCTGACAGGGGGCTACCAAGAGACCCAGTACTTC. The chain has TRBV29-1 and TRBJ2-5; 10 positions match TRBD1. The trim removed 6 bases at V and 0 bases at J, leaving 4 bases unmatched. This CDR3 has 14 amino acids. The germline V gene has CDR1 SQVTM and CDR2 ANQGSEA.

This clonotype occurred many times. The chain joins TRBV27 to TRBJ1-1; 8 nucleotides line up with TRBD1. J gave up 4 bases and V 2 bases, and 3 bases lay outside the gene matches. This CDR3 is built from 14 residues. Germline lookup yields CDR1 MNHEY and CDR2 SMNVEV (reference sequence). CDR3 nucleotides: TGTGCCAGCAGTTTACAGGGGGCGGCCACTGAAGCTTTCTTT. Translating gives CASSLQGAATEAFF.

J is TRBJ1-6 and V is TRBV20-1, with D possibly being TRBD1 (6 bases). Germline V CDR1 and CDR2: DFQATT, SNEGSKA (reference sequence). V lost 6 bases to trimming and J lost 9 bases, with 12 bases between them. This CDR3 contains 12 residues. CDR3 in DNA: TGCAGTGCCCTAAACAGGGCTTCACCCCTCCACTTT. Translation: CSALNRASPLHF.

The chain links TRBV30 to TRBJ2-7, with D possibly TRBD2 on 6 matching bases. V lost 8 bases to trimming and J lost 6 bases, with 26 bases between them. The CDR3 has 15 residues. CDR1 is GTSNPN, CDR2 SVGIG, per germline (reference sequence). The CDR3 region is CATSSYGFAGSEQYF. The CDR3, as DNA: TGTGCCACCTCTTCCTACGGGTTTGCGGGGAGCGAGCAGTACTTC.